This T cell receptor beta chain was identified during a study of glioma-infiltrating T cells after dendritic cell vaccination. Study-level background: Dendritic cell vaccination trial patients had either newly diagnosed or recurrent glioblastoma. Treatment, given 2003 to 2012, was autologous tumor lysate-pulsed dendritic cell vaccination. At biweekly intervals, patients got three intradermal dendritic cell vaccine injections.

Turning to this clone: The antigen is undetermined.

Broader study findings: TCR clonality showed no direct relationship with survival.

The sample's time point: after dendritic cell vaccination, including at tumor progression/relapse. The method was immunoSEQ multiplex PCR; TCRdb's version includes in-frame clones alone and lacks a portion of them. The repertoire holds fewer than 95,000 clones, around 85% seen once, with approximately 8% in the top ten. The TCR originated in a human donor with glioblastoma. The source was blood, collected after dendritic cell vaccination.

The CDR3 sequence: CASSIGSDSHTEAFF. CDR3 nucleotides: TGCGCCAGCAGCATAGGGTCGGACAGTCACACTGAAGCTTTCTTT. The gene calls are TRBV4-1 and TRBJ1-1, with D tentatively TRBD1 (6 bases). Trimming left V 5 bases short and J 3 bases short, with 16 bases between. Per the germline V gene, CDR1 is MGHRA and CDR2 is YSYEKL. CDR3 length equals 15 residues.